Sequencing of this T cell receptor beta chain was carried out in a study of T cell changes during pregnancy in multiple sclerosis. The table came from immunoSEQ multiplex PCR; TCRdb's copy has only in-frame clones and leaves some out. The profile shows about 45,000 clones, 80% to 95% of them singletons. With V trimmed by 7 bases and J by 6 bases, 15 bases remained unmatched. The CDR3 sequence is 15 residues long. CDR1 is MGHRA and CDR2 is YSYEKL in the germline V gene. This clone was counted once. The sample was CD8+ T cells from peripheral blood mononuclear cells, taken in the second trimester of pregnancy. The sequence derives from a female donor with multiple sclerosis, enrolled in a pregnancy study. The V gene is TRBV4-1, the J gene TRBJ2-7, with TRBD1 matching over 7 bases. As DNA, the CDR3 is TGCGCCAGCACCCCAAGTCAGGGGGTCCTTCTCGAGCAGTACTTC. This sequence encodes CASTPSQGVLLEQYF.